This T cell receptor beta chain was profiled in a study of blood T cell repertoires in COVID-19 (dated by TCRdb to about 2020). As for the study more broadly: Samples covering the acute and convalescent phases of COVID-19 were provided by collaborators in the United States, Italy and Spain. The material from the prospective study consisted of cDNA or gDNA derived from T cells, B-cell-depleted T cells, or PBMCs. The dataset comprised deeply sampled blood TCRbeta repertoires from subjects exposed to, actively infected with, or recovered from COVID-19. The repertoires were released in a freely available public database meant as a resource for research on the immune response to SARS-CoV-2. The samples were drawn from the first 160 participants of the ongoing ImmuneRACE study and from 1,200 or so subjects provided by 6 global collaborators. Nearly every sample came with metadata listing a de-identified subject ID, COVID-19 status, age in years and sex. Where available, HLA class I and class II types were taken from metadata supplied by the sample provider and were not determined by assay-based typing. Broader findings and caveats from the paper: The amount of clinical and demographic metadata varied by source and participant and was provided uncurated.

The cysteine opens and the phenylalanine closes a CDR3 of 13 amino acids. The only DNA kept is the CDR3, 39 bases in frame from the first base. The CDR1 and CDR2 encoded by the germline V gene are KGHDR and SFDVKD. The V and J ends are trimmed by 4 bases and 3 bases, leaving 9 bases between them. This clone was counted once. Which antigen it targets is not known. No much larger clonotype is one base removed from it; base qualities were not supplied. In the prospective study, participants were about 18 to 95 years old, resided in approximately 25 geographic areas of the United States, and were enrolled through a virtual design. In the prospective study, cohorts were assigned on the basis of participant-reported clinical history obtained from a screening survey and a study questionnaire. Recovered participants in ImmuneRACE Cohort 3 were defined as having two consecutive negative NP/OP PCR tests, clearance from a healthcare professional, or resolution of symptoms. Each participant in the prospective study had whole blood, serum and a nasopharyngeal or oropharyngeal swab collected by mobile phlebotomists. Additional blood draws and questionnaires over an approximately 2-month period could optionally be provided by prospective study participants. Before DNA extraction, blood samples from the prospective study were shipped at room temperature or frozen.

The immunoSEQ Assay, a bias-controlled multiplex PCR, was used to amplify TCRbeta CDR3 regions from genomic DNA. In the original analysis: Nucleated cell counts per sample were estimated from amplification of reference gene primers within the assay. To quantify the absolute abundance of each unique TCRbeta CDR3 rearrangement, sequence reads were collapsed and filtered. Productive Simpson clonality was computed per sample as the square root of Simpson's diversity index over productive rearrangements. The immuneACCESS repertoire file appears here via TCRdb, limited to in-frame rearrangements. These files lack a portion of the clones; in checked studies, under half of the deficit traces to unresolved V genes, and the cause of the others is not known. Clone size and the V and J calls come from that table; the DNA yielded D and trimming. Present in this sample are under 200,000 clones, over 75% of which were seen just once. The ten largest account for approximately 6.6% of the sample.

In this chain, TRBV24-1 is recombined with TRBJ2-7, and possibly TRBD2, on 6 matching bases. This receptor was identified in a woman between 45 and 65 years old who had recovered from COVID-19. The sample consisted of PBMCs or T cells enriched from blood (not recorded which). The CDR3: CATSDPGDYEQYF. In nucleotide form, the sequence is TGTGCCACCAGTGACCCGGGGGACTACGAGCAGTACTTC.